This T cell receptor beta chain was observed in a study of beta chain features in type 1 diabetes (dated by TCRdb to the late 2010s). Concerning the study at large: Patients and healthy donors did not differ in mean age, gender distribution, total cell number or subset yield. Across all samples, about 110 million sorted cells were examined, and cell number per subset correlated strongly with RNA yield. The study compared TCRB repertoires of sorted circulating CD4+ T cell subsets between recently diagnosed type 1 diabetes patients and matched healthy donors. Regulatory and stem cell-like memory subsets were obtained from only 8 patients and roughly eight healthy donors, while naive and central memory subsets were obtained from all 30 or so donors.

A single peripheral blood draw of approximately 110 mL on average was collected from each donor into heparinised tubes. Naive, central memory, regulatory and stem cell-like memory CD4+ T cells were sorted on a BD FACSAria II using a panel including CD45RO, CCR7, CD25, CD127, CD95 and CD27. Purity was above 95% for every sorted population. PBMCs were separated immediately by Lymphoprep density gradient centrifugation and were stained directly, without being cultured. So that batch effects would be minimized, each experiment stained and sorted samples in pairs, pairing one healthy donor with one patient. With regard to this clone: The antigen this receptor binds is unknown. No clone much larger than this one lies a single base away; base qualities are absent.

Study-level results and caveats: PCR might favor shorter templates, but patient and control samples were amplified and corrected together, so any skew would affect both groups equally. Patients with type 1 diabetes made fewer insertions and deleted more nucleotides at VDJ recombination sites, implying thymic rearrangement abnormalities. Type 1 diabetes patients showed a moderate but significant shortening of TCRB CDR3 length in all four CD4+ subsets. The naive, central memory and regulatory TCRB repertoires appeared to resemble one another more closely among patients than among healthy donors. Because cDNA was sequenced instead of genomic DNA, activated cells with high expression could be over-represented, although the groups did not differ in activation or CD3 levels. HLA sub-analyses involved small numbers of individuals, so any influence of HLA type on TCRB rearrangement remained unresolved.

All of the isolated RNA was reverse transcribed with the High Capacity cDNA Reverse Transcription Kit, so expressed TCRB transcripts were sequenced. Deep immunoSEQ sequencing was applied to naive, central memory and regulatory T cell samples, giving an average of around 4 million total reads per sample. Sorted cells were lysed in RLT buffer, and RNA was extracted using DNase-treated RNeasy Micro or Mini kits according to cell number. Each cell subset was processed separately to prevent cross-contamination, with patient and healthy donor samples processed together. Using the immunoSEQ multiplex PCR, TCRB sequences were amplified from cDNA into 87-bp fragments spanning the CDR3 region. The amplicons were sequenced using the Illumina HiSeq platform. In the source study's methods: PCR bias was corrected computationally using synthetic template baselines, and reads within Hamming distance 2 were collapsed, with unmergeable singletons discarded. Reads were aligned to IMGT to assign V, D and J genes, CDR3 length, and insertions or deletions at six rearrangement sites. Within each subset, clonotype counts were normalized to sorted cell number, and only after that were true diversity and Gini coefficients computed with the tcR R package. The overlap coefficient, calculated on TCRB nucleotide sequences, was used to measure repertoire sharing. Out-of-frame TCRB sequences from naive cells were analyzed as a proxy for the pre-selection repertoire. TCRdb stores this immuneACCESS table with in-frame sequences only. Part of the clones is absent; in the studies checked, under half of the shortfall reflects unresolved V genes, and no reason is known for the rest. That table is the source of V, J and clone size, and D and trimming were worked out from the DNA. For this sample the table gives hundreds of thousands of clones, of which around 30% were detected only once. Around 0.065% of the sample lies in the top ten.

Including the terminal cysteine and phenylalanine, the CDR3 comprises 15 residues. This entry keeps only the CDR3 DNA: 45 bases, framed from base 1. CDR1 and CDR2 were assigned from the germline V gene as SNHLY and FYNNEI. Trimmed from V: 3 bases; trimmed from J: 3 bases; junction bases lacking a gene match: 2. This receptor was obtained from a man aged 18 to 29 in good health. Sequenced: naive CD4+ T cells from blood. Interpreted using the paper, the cell subset or site label stands for: true naive CD4+ T cells. The sequence joins TRBV2 to TRBJ2-1; TRBD2 matches 10 bases in the middle. The CDR3 protein: CASSEIAGGYNEQFF. The nucleotide sequence reads TGTGCCAGCAGTGAGATAGCGGGAGGCTACAATGAGCAGTTCTTC.